Described below is a single T cell receptor beta chain sequence and its context. No antigen is known for it. These data are taken from a study of radiation and T cells in renal cell carcinoma. At the level of the study: Nephrectomy followed 15 Gy stereotactic body radiation by 4 weeks.

Time point denoted: blood 2 weeks post-SBRT. The treatment: 15 Gy SBRT to primary tumor, nephrectomy 4 weeks later. The patient's renal cell carcinoma had clear cell pathology. Germline V gene lookup returns CDR1 SGHTA and CDR2 FQGTGA. This CDR3 has 15 residues. The ends were cut back, 0 bases at V and 3 bases at J, with 11 bases in the middle. Study results and caveats: From baseline, blood top tumor clonotypes peaked at 2 weeks post-radiation.

Sequenced by immunoSEQ multiplex PCR; TCRdb stores in-frame clones only, minus some. Of roughly 140,000 clones detected, roughly 90% appear once; the ten largest clones hold 10% to 15%. V is TRBV7-3 and J is TRBJ2-5; no clear D gene. The sequences come from blood, collected from a patient whose treatment included radiotherapy and nephrectomy. The receptor's source is a woman aged 50 to 65 with renal cell carcinoma. CDR3 in amino acids: CASSLTKVGKETQYF. Written as DNA, the CDR3 is TGTGCCAGCAGCTTAACGAAAGTGGGGAAAGAGACCCAGTACTTC.